This T cell receptor beta chain was obtained from a study of neurological immune-mediated disorders. Unsorted libraries were derived from 2 million PBMCs stored at -80 C. In this sample, this clonotype turned up many times. Its target is not known. Findings and caveats of the study: The authors found no clinical or MRI feature associated with the multiple sclerosis repertoire cluster. Across subjects, no CDR3 amino acid sequence appeared in expanded clones of more than one subject, a finding that suggested private repertoires in all groups.

Germline lookup yields CDR1 SGHDT and CDR2 YYEEEE. This CDR3 is 16 amino acids long. J gave up 1 base and V 0 bases, and 5 bases lay outside the gene matches. TCRdb fed the 5' RACE reads into MiXCR, producing one record per CDR3 protein. The repertoire holds approximately 51,000 distinct CDR3 sequences, with around 3.1% as singletons. This chain uses TRBV5-6 with TRBJ2-5; 8 nucleotides match TRBD2. Sequencing was carried out using PBMCs. The TCR originated in a man aged 35 to 55 with multiple sclerosis. The chain's CDR3 is CASSLGTSGFQETQYF. DNA for the CDR3: TGTGCCAGCAGCTTGGGAACTAGCGGTTTCCAAGAGACCCAGTACTTC.